The rows below give T cell receptor beta chains drawn from one sample of a study of OX40 agonist ivuxolimab in advanced cancers. Assay: immunoSEQ multiplex PCR; the TCRdb copy retains only in-frame clones and omits some. The data show around 83,000 clones, with 88% seen just once and 4.1% held by the top ten. The sequenced sample was CD4+ or CD8+ T cells sorted from blood, obtained in a trial of the OX40 agonist ivuxolimab. All receptors derive from an adult with an advanced solid tumor such as melanoma, head and neck, liver or kidney cancer. The CDR3 runs from the conserved cysteine through the conserved F or W. Each record gives: J gene, V gene, CDR3 protein.

J: TRBJ1-1
V: TRBV11-1
CDR3: CASSSQGNTEAFF

J: TRBJ2-1
V: TRBV7-6
CDR3: CASSWRTSGRPNEQFF

J: TRBJ2-7
V: TRBV23-1
CDR3: CAGGGTTLRWREEQYF

J: TRBJ1-2
V: TRBV11-2
CDR3: CASSPGTVNYGYTF

J: TRBJ2-7
V: TRBV2
CDR3: CASRASGRLEQYF

J: TRBJ2-3
V: TRBV7-3
CDR3: CASGNLGAGAGDTQYF

J: TRBJ2-5
V: TRBV7-3
CDR3: CASSSTVTETQYF

J: TRBJ2-1
V: TRBV11-3
CDR3: CASSLAMKGGDEQFF

J: TRBJ2-2
V: TRBV5-1
CDR3: CASSLAGVIRSGELFF

J: TRBJ2-1
V: TRBV5-1
CDR3: CASSLPSAYNEQFF

J: TRBJ2-3
V: TRBV5-1
CDR3: CASSLEPNRPESTDTQYF

J: TRBJ2-7
V: TRBV30
CDR3: CAWSPGTSGRAGEQYF

J: TRBJ2-1
V: TRBV10-3
CDR3: CAIKQVAGPSSYNEQFF

J: TRBJ2-1
V: TRBV30
CDR3: CACLGGLDNEQFF

J: TRBJ2-7
V: TRBV29-1
CDR3: CSVCDGAAYEQYF

J: TRBJ2-1
V: TRBV5-6
CDR3: CASIEAGAGHNEQFF

J: TRBJ2-2
V: TRBV7-9
CDR3: CASSSSGTSGRQTGELFF

J: TRBJ2-6
V: TRBV6-1
CDR3: CASSVGQFGANVLTF